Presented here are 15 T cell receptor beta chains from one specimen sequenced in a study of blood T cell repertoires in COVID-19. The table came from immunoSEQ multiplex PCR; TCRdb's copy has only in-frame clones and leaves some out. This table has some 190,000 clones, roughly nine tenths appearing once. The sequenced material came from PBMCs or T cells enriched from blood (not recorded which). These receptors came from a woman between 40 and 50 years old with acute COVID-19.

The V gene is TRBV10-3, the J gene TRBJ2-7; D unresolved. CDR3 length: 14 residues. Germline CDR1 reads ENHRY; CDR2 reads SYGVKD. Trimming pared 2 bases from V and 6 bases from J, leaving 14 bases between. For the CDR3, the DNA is TGTGCCATCAGTGAGGTCCAGGAACCCCGCGAGCAGTACTTC. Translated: CAISEVQEPREQYF.

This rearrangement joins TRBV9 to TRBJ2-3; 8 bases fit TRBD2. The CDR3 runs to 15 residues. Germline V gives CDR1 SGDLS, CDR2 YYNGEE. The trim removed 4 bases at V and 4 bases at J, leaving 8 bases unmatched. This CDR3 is CASSPFGRGADTQYF. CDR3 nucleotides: TGTGCCAGCAGCCCTTTCGGGAGGGGAGCAGATACGCAGTATTTT.

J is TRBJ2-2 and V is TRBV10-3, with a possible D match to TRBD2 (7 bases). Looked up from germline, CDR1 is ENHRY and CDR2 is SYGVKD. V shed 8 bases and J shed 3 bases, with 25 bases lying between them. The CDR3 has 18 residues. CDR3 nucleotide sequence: TGTGCCATCCAGGCGGGGGCGGACGCCGCACCCGACACCGGGGAGCTGTTTTTT. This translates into CAIQAGADAAPDTGELFF.

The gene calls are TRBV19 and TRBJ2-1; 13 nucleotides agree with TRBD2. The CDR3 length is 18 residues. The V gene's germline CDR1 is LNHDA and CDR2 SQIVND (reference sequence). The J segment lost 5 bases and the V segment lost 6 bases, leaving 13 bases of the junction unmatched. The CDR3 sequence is CASSDPGTSGASNNEQFF. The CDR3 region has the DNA TGTGCCAGTAGCGACCCCGGGACTAGCGGGGCGTCTAACAATGAGCAGTTCTTC.

The CDR3: CASSHYTGRSYEQYF. CDR3 DNA sequence: TGCGCCAGCAGCCACTATACGGGGAGGTCCTACGAGCAGTACTTC. The genes are TRBV4-1 and TRBJ2-7; TRBD2 might be the D (6 bases). In germline, CDR1 is MGHRA, CDR2 YSYEKL. This CDR3 is 15 amino acids long. V was pared by 3 bases and J by 1 base, with 13 bases between.

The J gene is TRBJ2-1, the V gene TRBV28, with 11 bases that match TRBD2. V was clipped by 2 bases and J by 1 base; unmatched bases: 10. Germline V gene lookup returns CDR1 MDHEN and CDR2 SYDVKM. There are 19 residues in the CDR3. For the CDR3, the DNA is TGTGCCAGCAGTTTAGCCCTCGTTAGCGGGAGGGGGTCCTACAATGAGCAGTTCTTC. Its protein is CASSLALVSGRGSYNEQFF.

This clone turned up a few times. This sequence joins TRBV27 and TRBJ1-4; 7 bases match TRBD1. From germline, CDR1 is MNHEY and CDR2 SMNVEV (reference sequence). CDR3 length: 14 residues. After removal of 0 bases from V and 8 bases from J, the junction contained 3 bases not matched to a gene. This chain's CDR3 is CASSLSGGGEKLFF. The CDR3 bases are TGTGCCAGCAGTTTATCAGGGGGCGGGGAAAAACTGTTTTTT. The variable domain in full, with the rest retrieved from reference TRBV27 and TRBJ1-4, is EAQVTQNPRYLITVTGKKLTVTCSQNMNHEYMSWYRQDPGLGLRQIYYSMNVEVTDKGDVPEGYKVSRKEKRNFPLILESPSPNQTSLYFCASSLSGGGEKLFFGSGTQLSVL.

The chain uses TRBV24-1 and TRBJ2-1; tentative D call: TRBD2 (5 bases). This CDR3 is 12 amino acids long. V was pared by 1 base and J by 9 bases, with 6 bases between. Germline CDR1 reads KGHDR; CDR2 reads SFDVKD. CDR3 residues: CATSDFGLEQFF. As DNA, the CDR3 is TGTGCCACCAGTGATTTCGGACTTGAGCAGTTCTTC.

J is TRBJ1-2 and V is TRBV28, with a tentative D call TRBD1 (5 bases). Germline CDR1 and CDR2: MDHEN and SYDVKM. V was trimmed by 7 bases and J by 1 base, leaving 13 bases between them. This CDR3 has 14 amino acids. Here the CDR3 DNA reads TGTGCCAGCATAAGACAGCCTCTTAACTATGGCTACACCTTC. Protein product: CASIRQPLNYGYTF.

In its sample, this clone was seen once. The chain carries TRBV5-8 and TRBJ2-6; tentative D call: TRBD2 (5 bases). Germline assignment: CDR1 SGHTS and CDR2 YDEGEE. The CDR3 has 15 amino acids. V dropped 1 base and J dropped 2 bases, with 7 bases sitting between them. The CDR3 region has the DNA TGTGCCAGCAGCTTGTACGGGGCTGGGGCCAACGTCCTGACTTTC. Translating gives CASSLYGAGANVLTF.

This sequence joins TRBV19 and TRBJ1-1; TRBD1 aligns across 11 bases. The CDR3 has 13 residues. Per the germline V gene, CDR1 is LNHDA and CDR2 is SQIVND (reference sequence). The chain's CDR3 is CVYAGQGDSEAFF. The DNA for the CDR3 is TGTGTTTACGCGGGACAGGGGGATTCTGAAGCTTTCTTT.

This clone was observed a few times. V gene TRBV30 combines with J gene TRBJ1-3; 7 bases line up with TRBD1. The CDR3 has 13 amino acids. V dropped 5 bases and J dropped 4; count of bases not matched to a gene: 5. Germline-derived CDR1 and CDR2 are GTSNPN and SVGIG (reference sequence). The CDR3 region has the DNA TGTGCCTGGGGGACAGTTCTAGGAAACACCATATATTTT. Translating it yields CAWGTVLGNTIYF.

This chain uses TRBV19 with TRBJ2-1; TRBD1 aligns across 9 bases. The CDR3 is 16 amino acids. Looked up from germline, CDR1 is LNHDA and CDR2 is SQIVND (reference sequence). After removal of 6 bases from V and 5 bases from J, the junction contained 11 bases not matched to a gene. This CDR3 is CASSLGAGTGNNEQFF. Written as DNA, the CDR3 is TGTGCCAGTAGCCTCGGAGCCGGGACAGGGAACAATGAGCAGTTCTTC.

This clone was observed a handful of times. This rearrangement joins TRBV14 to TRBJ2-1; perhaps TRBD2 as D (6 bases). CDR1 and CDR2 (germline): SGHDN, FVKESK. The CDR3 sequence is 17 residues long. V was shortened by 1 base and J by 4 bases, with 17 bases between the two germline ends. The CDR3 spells CASSQASSAGRYNEQFF. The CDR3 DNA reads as TGTGCCAGCAGCCAAGCCTCAAGTGCGGGGAGATACAATGAGCAGTTCTTC.

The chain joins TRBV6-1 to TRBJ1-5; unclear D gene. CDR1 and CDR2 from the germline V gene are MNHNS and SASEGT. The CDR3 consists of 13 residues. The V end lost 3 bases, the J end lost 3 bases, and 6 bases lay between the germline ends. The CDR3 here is CASSDRSNQPQHF. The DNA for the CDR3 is TGTGCCAGCAGTGACAGGTCCAATCAGCCCCAGCATTTT.